A selection of T cell receptor beta chains follows, all from one sample in a study of beta chain features in type 1 diabetes. Profiled with immunoSEQ multiplex PCR; TCRdb holds only in-frame clones, not every one. The sample has some 900,000 clones; 15% to 20% are singletons. The sample comprised naive CD4+ T cells from blood. All receptors derive from a woman aged 18-30 years in good health. Each CDR3 is given with its conserved first and last residue. A D gene is named only where the DNA matches it firmly. For some rows the clone size is stated as once, few or many, or as a class when expanded; others skip it.

v_gene	d_gene	abundance	j_gene	CDR3nt	CDR3aa
TRBV7-2	-	-	TRBJ2-1	TGTGCCAGCAGCTCGTTGACAGAATACAATGAGCAGTTCTTC	CASSSLTEYNEQFF
TRBV11-3	-	-	TRBJ2-2	TGTGCCAGCAGCTTATTCCTGGGCGAGGGGGAGCTGTTTTTT	CASSLFLGEGELFF
TRBV6-6	-	few	TRBJ2-5	TGTGCCAGCAGGACCCGGAGTTATCATACGGAGACCCAGTACTTC	CASRTRSYHTETQYF
TRBV11-2	-	few	TRBJ2-7	TGTGCCAGCAGCTTAACCAGCTCCTACGAGCAGTACTTC	CASSLTSSYEQYF
TRBV5-1	TRBD2	few	TRBJ2-5	TGCGCCAGCAGCTTGGGGCCTCTAGCGGCCCAAGAGACCCAGTACTTC	CASSLGPLAAQETQYF
TRBV7-9	TRBD2	-	TRBJ2-7	TGTGCCAGCAGCAGGACTAGCGGGATTAACGAGCAGTACTTC	CASSRTSGINEQYF
TRBV29-1	-	once	TRBJ2-1	TGCAGCGTTGAAATGCTAGCCTCTGATGAGCAGTTCTTC	CSVEMLASDEQFF
TRBV25-1	-	few	TRBJ2-3	TGTGCCAGCAGTGAACCAGACCCAAGCACAGATACGCAGTATTTT	CASSEPDPSTDTQYF
TRBV29-1	TRBD1	few	TRBJ2-1	TGCAGCGTTGGAAGGCGGGCAGGGGGAGCTTACAATGAGCAGTTCTTC	CSVGRRAGGAYNEQFF
TRBV6-6	-	-	TRBJ1-5	TGTGCCAGCAGTTACGTAGTTAATAGCAATCAGCCCCAGCATTTT	CASSYVVNSNQPQHF
TRBV5-1	-	few	TRBJ2-1	TGCGCCAGCAGCATGGACAACTACTACAATGAGCAGTTCTTC	CASSMDNYYNEQFF
TRBV19	TRBD2	-	TRBJ2-1	TGTGCCAGTAGTAGAGGTAGCGCGGGGGTCAATGAGCAGTTCTTC	CASSRGSAGVNEQFF
TRBV10-3	TRBD1	few	TRBJ1-2	TGTGCCATCAGTGGGACAGGGAATTATGGCTACACCTTC	CAISGTGNYGYTF
TRBV5-1	-	-	TRBJ1-1	TGCGCCAGCACTCCGGGGTCTGGGAACACTGAAGCTTTCTTT	CASTPGSGNTEAFF